This T cell receptor beta chain appears in the sequencing data of a study of post-analysis software for immune sequencing data. Across the whole study: Disease trajectories encompassed relapsing-remitting, secondary progressive and progressive-relapsing multiple sclerosis. Broader study findings: TRBV5-6, TRBV5-1 and TRBV20-1 belonged to a set of roughly 5 TRBV segments that were more frequent in patients than controls. Under the F measure, samples that were prepared in one batch clustered strongly together.

The CDR3 is made up of 17 amino acids. Germline V CDR1 and CDR2: SEHNR, FQNEAQ (reference sequence). V lost 5 bases and J 0 bases, leaving 17 bases between the germline ends. As to this clonotype: Its antigen is undetermined.

TCR beta libraries were prepared from cDNA with unique molecular identifiers. Each CDR3 protein gets one entry after TCRdb re-called the PCR reads with MiXCR. The sample holds 700,000 to 900,000 distinct CDR3 sequences, around 42% seen once. V usage is TRBV7-9 and J usage is TRBJ2-1; D is perhaps TRBD1 or TRBD2 (5 bases each). Material for sequencing was blood. The clonotype was recovered from a girl aged 10-17 years with multiple sclerosis. Written as DNA, the CDR3 is TGTGCCAGCAGCCCCGGACCGGGACGGGTCTCCTACAATGAGCAGTTCTTC. Protein product: CASSPGPGRVSYNEQFF.